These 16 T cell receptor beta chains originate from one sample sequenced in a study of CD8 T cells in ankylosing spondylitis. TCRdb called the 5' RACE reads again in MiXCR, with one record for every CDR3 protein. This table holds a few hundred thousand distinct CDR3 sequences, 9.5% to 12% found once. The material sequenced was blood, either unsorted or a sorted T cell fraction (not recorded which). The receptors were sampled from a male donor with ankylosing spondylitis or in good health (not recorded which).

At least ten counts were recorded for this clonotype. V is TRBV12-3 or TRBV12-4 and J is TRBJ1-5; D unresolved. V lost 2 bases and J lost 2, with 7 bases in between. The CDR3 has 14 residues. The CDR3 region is CASSLTAGNQPQHF. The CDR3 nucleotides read TGTGCCAGCAGTTTAACTGCCGGCAATCAGCCCCAGCATTTT.

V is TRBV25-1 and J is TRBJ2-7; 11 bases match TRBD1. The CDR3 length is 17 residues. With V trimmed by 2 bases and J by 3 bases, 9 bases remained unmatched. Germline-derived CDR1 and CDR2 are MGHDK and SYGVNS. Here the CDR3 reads CASSERTTGTGGYEQYF. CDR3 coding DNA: TGTGCCAGCAGTGAACGAACAACCGGGACAGGGGGCTACGAGCAGTACTTC.

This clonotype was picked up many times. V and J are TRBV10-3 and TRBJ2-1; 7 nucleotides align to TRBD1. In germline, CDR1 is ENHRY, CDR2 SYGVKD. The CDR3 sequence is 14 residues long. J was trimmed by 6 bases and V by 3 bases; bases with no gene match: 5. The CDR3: CAISDGQAVNEQFF. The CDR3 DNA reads TGTGCCATCAGTGATGGACAGGCTGTCAATGAGCAGTTCTTC.

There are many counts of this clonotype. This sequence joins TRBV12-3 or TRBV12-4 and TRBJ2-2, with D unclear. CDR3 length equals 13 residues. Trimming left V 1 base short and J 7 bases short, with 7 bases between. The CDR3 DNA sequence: TGTGCCAGCAGTTTAGGGGTTTTCGGGGAGCTGTTTTTT. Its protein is CASSLGVFGELFF.

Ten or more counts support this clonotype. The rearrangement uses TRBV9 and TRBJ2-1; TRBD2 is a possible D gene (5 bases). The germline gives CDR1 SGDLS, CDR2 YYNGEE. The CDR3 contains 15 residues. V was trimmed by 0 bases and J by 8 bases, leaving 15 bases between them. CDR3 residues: CASSVVSVVGDEQFF. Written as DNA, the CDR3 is TGTGCCAGCAGCGTAGTTTCGGTAGTGGGAGATGAGCAGTTCTTC.

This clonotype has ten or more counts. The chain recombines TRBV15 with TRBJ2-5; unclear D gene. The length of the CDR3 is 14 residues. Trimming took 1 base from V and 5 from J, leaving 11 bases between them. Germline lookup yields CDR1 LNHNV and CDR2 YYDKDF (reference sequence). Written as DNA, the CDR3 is TGTGCCACCAGCAGAGTAAAAGGTCAGGAGACCCAGTACTTC. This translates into CATSRVKGQETQYF.

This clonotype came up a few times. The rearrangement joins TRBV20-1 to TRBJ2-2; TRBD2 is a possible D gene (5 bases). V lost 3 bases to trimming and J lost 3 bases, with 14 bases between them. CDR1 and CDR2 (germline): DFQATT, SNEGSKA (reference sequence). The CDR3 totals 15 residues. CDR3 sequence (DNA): TGCAGTGCTAGGGAGGTCGGGCGGTACACCGGGGAGCTGTTTTTT. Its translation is CSAREVGRYTGELFF.

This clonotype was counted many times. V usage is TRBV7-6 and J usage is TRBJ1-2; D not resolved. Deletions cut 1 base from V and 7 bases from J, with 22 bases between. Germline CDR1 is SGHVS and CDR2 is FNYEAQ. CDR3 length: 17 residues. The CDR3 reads CASSLVAGGSGFSGYTF. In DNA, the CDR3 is TGTGCCAGCAGCTTAGTAGCGGGAGGATCCGGCTTTTCTGGCTACACCTTC. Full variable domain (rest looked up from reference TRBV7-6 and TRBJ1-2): GAGVSQSPRYKVTKRGQDVALRCDPISGHVSLYWYRQALGQGPEFLTYFNYEAQQDKSGLPNDRFSAERPEGSISTLTIQRTEQRDSAMYRCASSLVAGGSGFSGYTFGSGTRLTVV.

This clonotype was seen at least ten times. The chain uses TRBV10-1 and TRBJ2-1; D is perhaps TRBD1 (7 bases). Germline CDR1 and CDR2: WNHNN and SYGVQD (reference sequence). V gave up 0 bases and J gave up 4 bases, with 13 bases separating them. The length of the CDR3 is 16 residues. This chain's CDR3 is CASSESVAGGYNEQFF. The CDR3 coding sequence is TGCGCCAGCAGTGAGTCGGTTGCAGGGGGGTACAATGAGCAGTTCTTC.

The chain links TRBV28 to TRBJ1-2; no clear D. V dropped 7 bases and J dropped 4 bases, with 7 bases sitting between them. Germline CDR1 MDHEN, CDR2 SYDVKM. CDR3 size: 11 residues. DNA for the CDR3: TGTGCCAGCAAGCTGGGCTATGGCTACACCTTC. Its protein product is CASKLGYGYTF.

The CDR3 DNA sequence: TGTGCCAGCAGTTTATCGGGGGGCCTGAACACTGAAGCTTTCTTT. This gives the protein CASSLSGGLNTEAFF. The genes are TRBV12-3 or TRBV12-4 and TRBJ1-1; TRBD1 is a possible D gene (6 bases). V was clipped by 2 bases and J by 0 bases, with 10 bases between them. The CDR3 length is 15 residues.

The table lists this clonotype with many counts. CDR3 amino acids: CASSLRGVQETQYF. The DNA of the CDR3 is TGCGCCAGCAGCTTGAGAGGGGTCCAAGAGACCCAGTACTTC. The rearrangement joins TRBV5-1 to TRBJ2-5; either TRBD1 or TRBD2 may supply D (5 bases each). Deletions cut 1 base from V and 1 base from J, with 8 bases between. This CDR3 region has 14 residues. CDR1 and CDR2 (germline): SGHRS, YFSETQ.

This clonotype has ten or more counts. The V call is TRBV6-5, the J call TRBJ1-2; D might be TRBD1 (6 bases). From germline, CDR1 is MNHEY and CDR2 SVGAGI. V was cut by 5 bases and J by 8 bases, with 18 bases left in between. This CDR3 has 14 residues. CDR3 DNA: TGTGCCAGCAGTACTTTCGACAGGATGGGGGGCTACACCTTC. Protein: CASSTFDRMGGYTF.

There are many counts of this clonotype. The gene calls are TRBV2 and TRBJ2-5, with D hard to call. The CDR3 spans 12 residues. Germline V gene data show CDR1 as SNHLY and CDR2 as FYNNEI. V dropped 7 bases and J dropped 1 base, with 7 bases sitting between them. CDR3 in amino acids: CASISVQETQYF. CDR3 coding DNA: TGTGCCAGCATTTCGGTCCAAGAGACCCAGTACTTC.

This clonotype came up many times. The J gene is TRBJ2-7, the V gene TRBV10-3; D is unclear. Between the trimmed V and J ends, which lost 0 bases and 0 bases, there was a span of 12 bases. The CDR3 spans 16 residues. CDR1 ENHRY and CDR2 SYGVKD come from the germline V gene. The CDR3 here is CAISESSLGYSYEQYF. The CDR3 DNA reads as TGTGCCATCAGTGAGTCCAGCTTGGGGTACTCCTACGAGCAGTACTTC.

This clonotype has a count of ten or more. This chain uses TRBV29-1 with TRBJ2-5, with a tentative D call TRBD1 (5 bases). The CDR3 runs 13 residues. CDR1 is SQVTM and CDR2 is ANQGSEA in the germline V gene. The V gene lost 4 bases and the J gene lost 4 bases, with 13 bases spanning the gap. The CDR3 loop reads CSVGIQQGETQYF. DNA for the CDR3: TGCAGCGTTGGTATACAGCAGGGAGAGACCCAGTACTTC. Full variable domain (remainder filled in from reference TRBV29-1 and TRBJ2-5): SAVISQKPSRDICQRGTSLTIQCQVDSQVTMMFWYRQQPGQSLTLIATANQGSEATYESGFVIDKFPISRPNLTFSTLTVSNMSPEDSSIYLCSVGIQQGETQYFGPGTRLLVL.